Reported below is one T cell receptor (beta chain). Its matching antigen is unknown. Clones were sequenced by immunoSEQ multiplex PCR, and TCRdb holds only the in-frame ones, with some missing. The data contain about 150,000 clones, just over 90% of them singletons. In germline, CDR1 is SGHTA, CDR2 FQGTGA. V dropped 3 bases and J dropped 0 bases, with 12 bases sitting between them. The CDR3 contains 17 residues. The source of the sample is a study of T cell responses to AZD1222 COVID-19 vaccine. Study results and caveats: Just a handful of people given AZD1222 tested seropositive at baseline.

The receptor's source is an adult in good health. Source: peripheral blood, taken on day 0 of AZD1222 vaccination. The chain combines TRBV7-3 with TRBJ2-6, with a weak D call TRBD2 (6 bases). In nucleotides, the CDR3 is TGTGCCAGCAGCTTGCCGGGACTTCGCTCTGGGGCCAACGTCCTGACTTTC. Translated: CASSLPGLRSGANVLTF. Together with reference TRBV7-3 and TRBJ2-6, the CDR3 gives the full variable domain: GAGVSQTPSNKVTEKGKYVELRCDPISGHTALYWYRQSLGQGPEFLIYFQGTGAADDSGLPNDRFFAVRPEGSVSTLKIQRTERGDSAVYLCASSLPGLRSGANVLTFGAGSRLTVL.